Listed below are T cell receptor beta chains from one sample, sequenced in a study of shared clonotypes between healthy human individuals. Produced via immunoSEQ multiplex PCR; TCRdb's table is partial and in-frame only. Here the sample spans over a million clones, around 97% being singletons. The sequencing sample was made of naive CD4+ T cells sorted from blood. The receptors derive from a man aged 30 to 39 in good health. CDR3s include the opening cysteine and the closing phenylalanine or tryptophan. Where a row states a size, it is once, few, many or the class of an expanded clone; other rows omit it.

cdr3_aa	clone_size	j_call	v_call
CASSLRGRTSPSFYEQYF	-	TRBJ2-7	TRBV5-1
CASNFRVSFLSTEQYF	-	TRBJ2-7	TRBV28
CASSLLGVYEQYF	-	TRBJ2-7	TRBV28
CASSIYAASYEQYF	-	TRBJ2-7	TRBV5-1
CASSSILAGQETQYF	-	TRBJ2-5	TRBV6-6
CASSLLSGGAINEQFF	-	TRBJ2-1	TRBV28
CASSPGLLNTEAFF	-	TRBJ1-1	TRBV7-9
CASSLELARFSYEQYF	-	TRBJ2-7	TRBV7-9
CASSWGLAGGQETQYF	-	TRBJ2-5	TRBV5-5
CASNPGRDSNQPQHF	-	TRBJ1-5	TRBV19
CASSLGRDIGNQPQHF	once	TRBJ1-5	TRBV23-1
CASSLSGGGRSYEQYF	-	TRBJ2-7	TRBV5-4
CASSFGTANQPQHF	-	TRBJ1-5	TRBV7-9
CASSLAQAGYTF	-	TRBJ1-2	TRBV5-5
CASSLAAYYEQYF	-	TRBJ2-7	TRBV5-1
CASSGAVNSYEQYF	-	TRBJ2-7	TRBV19
CASSLSGTSNQPQHF	-	TRBJ1-5	TRBV5-8
CASSVDGRSGELFF	once	TRBJ2-2	TRBV10-1
CASSHTGTSGITDTQYF	-	TRBJ2-3	TRBV18
CASSLPNLAGGNNEQFF	-	TRBJ2-1	TRBV5-1
CAGRDRVYNEQFF	-	TRBJ2-1	TRBV6-1
CASSFRGNSNQPQHF	-	TRBJ1-5	TRBV28
CASSLELASEQFF	-	TRBJ2-1	TRBV5-1
CASSIGGTGELFF	-	TRBJ2-2	TRBV19
CASRVGPLDGYTF	-	TRBJ1-2	TRBV6-1
CASSVYSNQPQHF	-	TRBJ1-5	TRBV10-2
CSVSPGLEAFF	-	TRBJ1-1	TRBV29-1
CASTPLASSTDTQYF	-	TRBJ2-3	TRBV6-1
CATSRDPSDSEAFF	-	TRBJ1-1	TRBV15
CASSMTREETQYF	-	TRBJ2-5	TRBV19
CSVKMGGASGRGEQFF	-	TRBJ2-1	TRBV29-1
CASSPRGPGELFF	-	TRBJ2-2	TRBV18
CASSLDLAVYEQYF	-	TRBJ2-7	TRBV5-4
CASTSRGLTEAFF	-	TRBJ1-1	TRBV5-4
CASSSPPDMSSYNEQFF	-	TRBJ2-1	TRBV7-9
CASSVGTRAYEQYF	-	TRBJ2-7	TRBV9
CASSKDRDHEQYF	-	TRBJ2-7	TRBV11-3
CASSLYAGGSIYEQYF	-	TRBJ2-7	TRBV7-3
CASSIVHGTGELFF	-	TRBJ2-2	TRBV19
CASSEAGQDSPGYTF	-	TRBJ1-2	TRBV6-1
CAISDRFNTDTQYF	-	TRBJ2-3	TRBV10-3
CASSHRVASGRVKGNEQFF	-	TRBJ2-1	TRBV7-6